These 32 T cell receptor beta chains were sequenced from one sample in a study of vaccination effects on CD4 cells after COVID-19. Their recognized antigens are unknown. The table came from immunoSEQ multiplex PCR; TCRdb's copy has only in-frame clones and leaves some out. The top ten clones hold around 30% of a sample with about 28,000 clones, around 72% of them seen once. In the ViraFEST assay, antigen-specific CD4+ clonotypes were identified by expansion after peptide-pool stimulation. Scientists isolated CD4+ T cells after a roughly ten-day culture period ended. Nucleocapsid antibodies stayed negative before and after vaccination, showing no earlier SARS-CoV-2 infection. This sample comprised CD4+ T cells from PBMCs cultured with SARS-CoV-2 spike peptides, obtained before COVID-19 vaccination. The receptors come from a human donor who received a COVID-19 vaccine.

This clone has more than one count but fewer than ten. The chain carries TRBV6-2 or TRBV6-3 and TRBJ1-5, with a tentative D call TRBD1 (5 bases). Germline values: CDR1 MNHEY, CDR2 SVGEGT. V lost 6 bases and J 2 bases, leaving 11 bases between the germline ends. CDR3 length equals 14 residues. CDR3 in amino acids: CASSGEQGNQPQHF. CDR3 nucleotides: TGTGCCAGCAGCGGCGAACAGGGCAATCAGCCCCAGCATTTT.

The chain employs TRBV6-5 and TRBJ1-4; 8 nucleotides line up with TRBD1. Germline V CDR1 and CDR2: MNHEY, SVGAGI. The CDR3 loop spans 15 amino acids. V was clipped by 7 bases and J by 2 bases; unmatched bases: 6. Here the CDR3 reads CASIPRTGTNEKLFF. CDR3 DNA: TGTGCCAGCATACCCAGGACAGGGACTAATGAAAAACTGTTTTTT.

This chain connects TRBV4-2 to TRBJ2-3; 12 nucleotides line up with TRBD2. The V gene end was trimmed by 4 bases and the J gene end by 4 bases; junction bases not matched to a gene: 6. The V gene's germline CDR1 is LGHNA and CDR2 YNFKEQ. The CDR3 is 16 residues long. CDR3 in amino acids: CASSRSSGGVADTQYF. The CDR3 nucleotides read TGTGCCAGCAGCCGTTCTAGCGGGGGGGTGGCAGATACGCAGTATTTT.

The V gene is TRBV20-1, the J gene TRBJ1-6; D gene uncertain. Trimming pared 3 bases from V and 10 bases from J, leaving 7 bases between. Germline lookup yields CDR1 DFQATT and CDR2 SNEGSKA (reference sequence). The length of the CDR3 is 11 residues. CDR3 sequence (DNA): TGCAGTGCTAGTATCGAGTCACCCCTCCACTTT. It specifies CSASIESPLHF.

This chain links TRBV5-1 with TRBJ2-5, with D possibly TRBD1 on 6 matching bases. Per the germline V gene, CDR1 is SGHRS and CDR2 is YFSETQ. The CDR3 contains 16 residues. The V end lost 2 bases, the J end lost 4 bases, and 18 bases lay between the germline ends. The CDR3 protein is CASSLGGLPRGETQYF. As DNA, the CDR3 is TGCGCCAGCAGCTTAGGAGGCCTCCCCAGGGGAGAGACCCAGTACTTC.

This clone turned up a few times. The rearrangement uses TRBV5-1 and TRBJ1-1, with D perhaps TRBD1 (5 bases). Trimming removed 4 bases from V and 5 bases from J, with 18 bases in between. The CDR3 length is 15 residues. The germline gives CDR1 SGHRS, CDR2 YFSETQ. Here the CDR3 reads CASSLRDLGVTEAFF. DNA of the CDR3: TGCGCCAGCAGCCTCCGGGACCTGGGGGTTACTGAAGCTTTCTTT.

This rearrangement joins TRBV11-2 to TRBJ1-1, with D uncertain. Germline CDR1 reads SGHAT; CDR2 reads FQNNGV. Trimming shortened V by 4 bases and J by 4 bases, and 13 bases separated the two germline ends. The CDR3 contains 14 residues. Written as DNA, the CDR3 is TGTGCCAGCAGCTCGACCCCGGGGAGCACTGAAGCTTTCTTT. Encoded protein: CASSSTPGSTEAFF. Combining the CDR3 with reference TRBV11-2 and TRBJ1-1 gives the whole variable domain EAGVAQSPRYKIIEKRQSVAFWCNPISGHATLYWYQQILGQGPKLLIQFQNNGVVDDSQLPKDRFSAERLKGVDSTLKIQPAKLEDSAVYLCASSSTPGSTEAFFGQGTRLTVV.

This clone was seen more than once but under ten times. For the CDR3, the DNA is TGCGCCAGCAGAAAGACAGGGGTGAACACTGAAGCTTTCTTT. Amino acids: CASRKTGVNTEAFF. The chain has TRBV5-1 and TRBJ1-1, with 8 bases aligning to TRBD1. This CDR3 spans 14 amino acids. Germline loops: CDR1 SGHRS, CDR2 YFSETQ. V was pared by 5 bases and J by 0 bases, with 3 bases of the junction left unmatched.

The chain combines TRBV5-6 with TRBJ1-1; 10 nucleotides match TRBD1. The germline gives CDR1 SGHDT, CDR2 YYEEEE. This CDR3 contains 12 residues. The V and J ends lost 5 bases and 7 bases, in that order; junction bases with no gene match: 2. CDR3 residues: CASSWDRGEAFF. CDR3 in DNA: TGTGCCAGCAGTTGGGACAGGGGTGAAGCTTTCTTT.

V gene TRBV3-1 (or the pseudogene TRBV3-2) combines with J gene TRBJ2-3, with TRBD2 matching over 10 bases. Germline CDR1 is LGHDT and CDR2 is YNNKEL (reference sequence). The length of the CDR3 is 17 residues. V lost 4 bases, J lost 0 bases, and 7 bases stayed unmatched. CDR3: CASSPYMTSGSTDTQYF. CDR3 nucleotides: TGTGCCAGCAGCCCCTATATGACTAGCGGGAGCACAGATACGCAGTATTTT.

The chain recombines TRBV12-5 with TRBJ1-2; no clear D. CDR1 LGHNT and CDR2 FRNRAP come from the germline V gene. Trimming cost V 1 base and J 4 bases, with 7 bases left between them. CDR3 length equals 13 residues. The CDR3 loop reads CASGLGGGYGYTF. In DNA form, the CDR3 reads TGTGCTAGTGGTTTGGGGGGTGGCTATGGCTACACCTTC.

V is TRBV5-1 and J is TRBJ2-7; 11 positions agree with TRBD1. The CDR3 covers 12 residues. The junction had 3 bases not matched to a gene; V was cut back by 5 bases and J by 8 bases. Per the germline V gene, CDR1 is SGHRS and CDR2 is YFSETQ. For the CDR3, the DNA is TGCGCCAGCAGGGACAGGGGGCTCAAGCAGTACTTC. Protein product: CASRDRGLKQYF.

This chain uses TRBV20-1 with TRBJ1-2, with D uncertain. The CDR3 extends over 11 amino acids. Germline V CDR1 and CDR2: DFQATT, SNEGSKA (reference sequence). The V end was cut by 2 bases, the J end by 6 bases, with 7 bases between. The CDR3 DNA follows: TGCAGTGCTAGACAATATGATGGCTACACCTTC. Its protein product is CSARQYDGYTF.

The chain has TRBV2 and TRBJ1-3, with D maybe TRBD1 (5 bases). CDR3 size: 15 residues. Germline V gene data show CDR1 as SNHLY and CDR2 as FYNNEI. V lost 2 bases and J lost 2, with 10 bases in between. CDR3 DNA sequence: TGTGCCAGCAGTGAACGGGGGTACCCTGGAAACACCATATATTTT. This gives the protein CASSERGYPGNTIYF.

The chain couples TRBV19 to TRBJ1-1; maybe TRBD1 (5 bases). CDR1 and CDR2 from the germline V gene are LNHDA and SQIVND (reference sequence). Trimming removed 3 bases at V and 0 bases at J, with 8 bases between. CDR3 length: 14 amino acids. CDR3 nucleotide sequence: TGTGCCAGTAGTATTGGGACGTTGAACACTGAAGCTTTCTTT. It is translated as CASSIGTLNTEAFF.

This clone was counted a few times. The junction and the germline gene differ at one end; a read error may be behind it. The V and J genes are TRBV2 and TRBJ2-1; TRBD2 might be the D (6 bases). Looked up from germline, CDR1 is SNHLY and CDR2 is FYNNEI. The CDR3 runs to 12 residues. Written as DNA, the CDR3 is TGTGCCAGCAGTACGGGAGCAGGGACTCGCGTCTTC. It encodes CASSTGAGTRVF.

The CDR3 loop is CASSLGGSSTETQYF. DNA of the CDR3: TGCGCCAGCAGCTTGGGAGGAAGTTCTACCGAGACCCAGTACTTC. The chain combines TRBV5-1 with TRBJ2-5, with no clear D. The germline V and J ends were trimmed by 0 bases and 5 bases, with 14 bases remaining between them. This CDR3 is 15 amino acids long. Germline V lookup: CDR1 SGHRS, CDR2 YFSETQ.

The chain combines TRBV3-1 (or the pseudogene TRBV3-2) with TRBJ1-1; D is ambiguous. Germline-derived CDR1 and CDR2 are LGHDT and YNNKEL (reference sequence). V was shortened by 5 bases and J by 5 bases, with 15 bases between the two germline ends. The CDR3 extends over 14 amino acids. The CDR3 sequence: CASSSRWGETEAFF. CDR3 sequence (DNA): TGTGCCAGCAGCTCCCGGTGGGGAGAGACTGAAGCTTTCTTT.

The J gene is TRBJ1-6, the V gene TRBV10-3, with D tentatively TRBD1 (6 bases). From germline, CDR1 is ENHRY and CDR2 SYGVKD. V lost 6 bases and J lost 6, with 9 bases in between. This CDR3 contains 13 residues. The DNA of the CDR3 is TGTGCCATCAGGTGGGACACTAATTCACCCCTCCACTTT. It is translated as CAIRWDTNSPLHF.

The chain combines TRBV11-2 with TRBJ2-2, with TRBD1 matching over 9 bases. The germline gives CDR1 SGHAT, CDR2 FQNNGV. The CDR3 spans 17 residues. Trimming cost V 2 bases and J 6 bases; bases outside gene matches: 10. For the CDR3, the DNA is TGTGCCAGCAGCTTAATGGGCGGGACAGGGAGCGCCGGGGAGCTGTTTTTT. Translated: CASSLMGGTGSAGELFF.

This clone was seen only once. J is TRBJ2-3 and V is TRBV27; TRBD2 aligns across 13 bases. Trimming took 6 bases from V and 4 from J; bases not matched to a gene: 1. Germline V gives CDR1 MNHEY, CDR2 SMNVEV (reference sequence). CDR3 length: 14 residues. The CDR3: CASRLAGGPDTQYF. The CDR3 DNA is TGTGCCAGCAGACTAGCGGGAGGGCCAGATACGCAGTATTTT.

The V gene is TRBV28, the J gene TRBJ1-1; D not certain. With 3 bases removed from V and 7 bases from J, the gap between germline ends came to 6 bases. This CDR3 region has 11 residues. In germline, CDR1 is MDHEN, CDR2 SYDVKM. CDR3 nucleotides: TGTGCCAGCAGTTTTCCGGGTGAAGCTTTCTTT. Amino acid sequence: CASSFPGEAFF.

This clone was counted a single time. V is TRBV13 and J is TRBJ2-3; 7 bases match TRBD2. The CDR3 spans 15 residues. J lost 4 bases, V lost 5 bases, and 9 bases had no gene match. Germline CDR1 reads PRHDT; CDR2 reads FYEKMQ (reference sequence). The CDR3 coding sequence is TGTGCCAGCAGCACATTCTTGGGAGGGTCAGATACGCAGTATTTT. Protein product: CASSTFLGGSDTQYF. The variable domain in full, with the rest retrieved from reference TRBV13 and TRBJ2-3, is AAGVIQSPRHLIKEKRETATLKCYPIPRHDTVYWYQQGPGQDPQFLISFYEKMQSDKGSIPDRFSAQQFSDYHSELNMSSLELGDSALYFCASSTFLGGSDTQYFGPGTRLTVL.

V and J are TRBV6-5 and TRBJ1-4; 8 bases match TRBD1. The CDR3 extends over 14 amino acids. The germline CDR1 and CDR2 sequences are MNHEY and SVGAGI. J lost 5 bases, V lost 6 bases, and 5 bases had no gene match. CDR3 in amino acids: CASRGQGRNEKLFF. The CDR3 DNA follows: TGTGCCAGCAGAGGACAGGGAAGGAATGAAAAACTGTTTTTT.

J is TRBJ1-1 and V is TRBV4-2; no reliable D call. The CDR3 totals 16 residues. The V end lost 0 bases, the J end lost 3 bases, and 14 bases lay between the germline ends. Per the germline V gene, CDR1 is LGHNA and CDR2 is YNFKEQ. The CDR3 loop reads CASSQDLYGGYTEAFF. DNA of the CDR3: TGTGCCAGCAGCCAAGATCTTTATGGAGGTTACACTGAAGCTTTCTTT.

The table lists this clone with a few counts. The chain combines TRBV3-1 (or the pseudogene TRBV3-2) with TRBJ1-1, with D tentatively TRBD1 (5 bases). Germline CDR1 is LGHDT and CDR2 is YNNKEL (reference sequence). Between the trimmed V and J ends, which lost 4 bases and 6 bases, there was a span of 15 bases. CDR3 length: 14 amino acids. CDR3 sequence: CASSRGDQGAEAFF. The CDR3 nucleotides read TGTGCCAGCAGCCGAGGCGACCAGGGCGCTGAAGCTTTCTTT.

The chain joins TRBV10-3 to TRBJ1-3, with 8 bases identical to TRBD1. The CDR3 contains 15 residues. Germline CDR1 ENHRY, CDR2 SYGVKD. The trim removed 3 bases at V and 4 bases at J, leaving 5 bases unmatched. The CDR3 region is CAISDAGGVGNTIYF. CDR3 sequence (DNA): TGTGCCATCAGTGATGCAGGGGGCGTAGGAAACACCATATATTTT.

The chain is built from TRBV21-1 and TRBJ2-3; the listed D gene, TRBD2, was not tested against the DNA. TRBV21-1 is assigned pseudogene status. The length of the CDR3 is 13 residues. The CDR3 DNA reads as TGTGCCAGCAGCACGGGGTGCACAGATACGCAGTATTTT. Protein product: CASSTGCTDTQYF.

The chain combines TRBV28 with TRBJ2-4, with TRBD2 as a possible D gene (7 bases). With 3 bases removed from V and 7 bases from J, the gap between germline ends came to 13 bases. This CDR3 contains 14 residues. Germline CDR1 and CDR2: MDHEN and SYDVKM. CDR3 nucleotide sequence: TGTGCCAGCAGTTTGGGCGGGGGCCTTAACATTCAGTACTTC. It encodes CASSLGGGLNIQYF.

The chain carries TRBV2 and TRBJ1-2; no clear D. Trimming removed 6 bases at V and 3 bases at J, with 11 bases between. Germline lookup yields CDR1 SNHLY and CDR2 FYNNEI. The CDR3 runs 13 residues. CDR3 nucleotides: TGTGCCAGCAGCAACGATTTTGACTATGGCTACACCTTC. This encodes CASSNDFDYGYTF.

This clone was counted a single time. The chain carries TRBV9 and TRBJ2-1; 9 bases agree with TRBD1. Trimming cost V 3 bases and J 5 bases; bases outside gene matches: 12. Germline values: CDR1 SGDLS, CDR2 YYNGEE. The CDR3 totals 17 residues. CDR3: CASSGVRDRVLNNEQFF. As DNA, the CDR3 is TGTGCCAGCAGCGGAGTACGGGACAGGGTCTTGAACAATGAGCAGTTCTTC.

This chain links TRBV6-2 or TRBV6-3 with TRBJ1-1, with D uncertain. Germline V CDR1 and CDR2: MNHEY, SVGEGT. This CDR3 spans 14 amino acids. V lost 6 bases, J lost 0 bases, and 11 bases lay in between. The CDR3 loop is CASSTWRLNTEAFF. In nucleotides, the CDR3 is TGTGCCAGCAGCACCTGGCGGTTGAACACTGAAGCTTTCTTT.